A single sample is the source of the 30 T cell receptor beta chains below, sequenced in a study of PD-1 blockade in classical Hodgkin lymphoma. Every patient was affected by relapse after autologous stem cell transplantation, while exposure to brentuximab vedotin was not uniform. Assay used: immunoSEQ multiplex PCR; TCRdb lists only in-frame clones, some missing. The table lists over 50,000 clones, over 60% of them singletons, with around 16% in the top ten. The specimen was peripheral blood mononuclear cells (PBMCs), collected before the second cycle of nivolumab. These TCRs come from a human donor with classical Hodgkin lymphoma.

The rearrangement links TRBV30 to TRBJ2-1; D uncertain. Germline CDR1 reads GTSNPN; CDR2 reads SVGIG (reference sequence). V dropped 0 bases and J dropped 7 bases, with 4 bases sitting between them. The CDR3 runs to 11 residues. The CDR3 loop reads CAWSVKNEQFF. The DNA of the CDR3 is TGTGCCTGGAGTGTAAAGAATGAGCAGTTCTTC.

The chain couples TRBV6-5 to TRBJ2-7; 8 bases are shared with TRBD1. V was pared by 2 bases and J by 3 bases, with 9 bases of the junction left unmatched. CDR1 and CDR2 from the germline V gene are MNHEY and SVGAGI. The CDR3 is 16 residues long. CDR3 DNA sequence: TGTGCCAGCAGTTACGGGGGACAGGCTCAGGGCTACGAGCAGTACTTC. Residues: CASSYGGQAQGYEQYF.

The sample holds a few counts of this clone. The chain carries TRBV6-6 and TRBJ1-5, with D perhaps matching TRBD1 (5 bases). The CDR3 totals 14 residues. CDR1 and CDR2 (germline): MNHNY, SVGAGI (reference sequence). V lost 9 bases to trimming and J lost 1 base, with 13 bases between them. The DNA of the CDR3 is TGTGCCAGTTCGGGGCGGAACAGCAATCAGCCCCAGCATTTT. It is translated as CASSGRNSNQPQHF.

The DNA of the CDR3 is TGTGCCAGCAGCCAGGGACAGGGTACGAACTATGGCTACACCTTC. Its protein product is CASSQGQGTNYGYTF. The chain is built from TRBV7-9 and TRBJ1-2; 9 nucleotides line up with TRBD1. This CDR3 has 15 amino acids. V shed 5 bases and J 2 bases; nucleotides not matched to a gene: 6. Germline V gives CDR1 SEHNR, CDR2 FQNEAQ (reference sequence).

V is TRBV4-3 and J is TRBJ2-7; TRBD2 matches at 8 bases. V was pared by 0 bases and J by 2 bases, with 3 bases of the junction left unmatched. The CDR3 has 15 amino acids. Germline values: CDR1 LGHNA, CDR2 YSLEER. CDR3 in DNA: TGCGCCAGCAGCCAAGATCGGGGACTAGCCTACGAGCAGTACTTC. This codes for CASSQDRGLAYEQYF.

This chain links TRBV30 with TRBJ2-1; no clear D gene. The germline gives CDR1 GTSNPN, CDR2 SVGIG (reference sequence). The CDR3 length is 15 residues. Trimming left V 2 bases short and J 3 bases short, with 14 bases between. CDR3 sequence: CAWSMGLPVYNEQFF. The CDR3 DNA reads TGTGCCTGGAGTATGGGCCTACCTGTCTACAATGAGCAGTTCTTC.

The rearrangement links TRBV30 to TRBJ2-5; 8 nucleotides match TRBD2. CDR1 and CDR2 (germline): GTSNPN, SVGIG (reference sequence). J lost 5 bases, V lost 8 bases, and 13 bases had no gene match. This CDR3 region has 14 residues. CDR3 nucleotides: TGTGCCAGTACTAGGGCGGGAGGCGGGGAGACCCAGTACTTC. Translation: CASTRAGGGETQYF. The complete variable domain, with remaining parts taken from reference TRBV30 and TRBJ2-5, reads SQTIHQWPATLVQPVGSPLSLECTVEGTSNPNLYWYRQAAGRGLQLLFYSVGIGQISSEVPQNLSASRPQDRQFILSSKKLLLSDSGFYLCASTRAGGGETQYFGPGTRLLVL.

CDR3: CASSQSPGGDNYGYTF. CDR3 in DNA: TGTGCCAGCAGCCAATCCCCCGGGGGAGATAACTATGGCTACACCTTC. This chain connects TRBV16 to TRBJ1-2, with a possible D match to TRBD1 (5 bases). This CDR3 has 16 residues. The ends were cut back, 0 bases at V and 1 base at J, with 12 bases in the middle. CDR1 is KGHSY and CDR2 is FQNENV in the germline V gene.

CDR3 amino acids: CASSPSGGPYEQYF. Here the CDR3 DNA reads TGTGCCAGCAGCCCCTCAGGGGGGCCGTACGAGCAGTACTTC. The chain recombines TRBV7-3 with TRBJ2-7; TRBD1 is a possible D gene (7 bases). Germline loops: CDR1 SGHTA, CDR2 FQGTGA. V lost 5 bases and J lost 4, with 15 bases in between. CDR3 length: 14 amino acids.

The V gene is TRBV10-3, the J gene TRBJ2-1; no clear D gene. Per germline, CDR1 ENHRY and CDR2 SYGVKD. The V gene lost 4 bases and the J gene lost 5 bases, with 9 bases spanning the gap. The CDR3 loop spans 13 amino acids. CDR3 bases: TGTGCCATCAGTGTCACTACCGACAATGAGCAGTTCTTC. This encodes CAISVTTDNEQFF.

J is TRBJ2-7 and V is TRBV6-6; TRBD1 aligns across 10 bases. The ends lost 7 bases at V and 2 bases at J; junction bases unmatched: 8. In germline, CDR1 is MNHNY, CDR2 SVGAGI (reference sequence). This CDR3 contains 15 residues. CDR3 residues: CASTTRGTGAYEQYF. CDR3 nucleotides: TGTGCCAGCACCACCCGGGGGACAGGGGCCTACGAGCAGTACTTC.

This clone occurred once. The CDR3 region is CASSLVGGRASYEQYF. DNA of the CDR3: TGTGCCAGCAGCTTAGTAGGCGGGAGGGCTTCTTACGAGCAGTACTTC. This chain joins TRBV11-3 and TRBJ2-7, with 9 bases identical to TRBD2. Trimming removed 1 base from V and 4 bases from J; junction bases left unmatched: 8. Germline V CDR1 and CDR2: SGHNT, YENEEA. The CDR3 has 16 amino acids.

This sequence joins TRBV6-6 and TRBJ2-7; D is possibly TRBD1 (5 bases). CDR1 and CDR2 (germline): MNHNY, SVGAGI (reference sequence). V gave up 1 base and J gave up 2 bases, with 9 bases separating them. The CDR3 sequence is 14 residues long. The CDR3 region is CASSYWGSTYEQYF. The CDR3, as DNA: TGTGCCAGCAGTTACTGGGGCAGCACCTACGAGCAGTACTTC.

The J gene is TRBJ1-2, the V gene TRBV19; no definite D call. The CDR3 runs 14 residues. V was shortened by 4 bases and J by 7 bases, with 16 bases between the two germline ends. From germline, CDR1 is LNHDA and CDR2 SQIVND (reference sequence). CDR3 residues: CASSTYVTSSGYTF. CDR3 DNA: TGTGCCAGTAGTACCTACGTGACTAGCAGTGGCTACACCTTC.

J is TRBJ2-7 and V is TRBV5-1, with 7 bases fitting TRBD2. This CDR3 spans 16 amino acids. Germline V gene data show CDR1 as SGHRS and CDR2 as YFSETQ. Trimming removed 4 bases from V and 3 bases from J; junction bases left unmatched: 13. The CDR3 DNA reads TGCGCCAGCAGCCCCATGAGCGGGACTCAGGGCTACGAGCAGTACTTC. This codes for CASSPMSGTQGYEQYF.

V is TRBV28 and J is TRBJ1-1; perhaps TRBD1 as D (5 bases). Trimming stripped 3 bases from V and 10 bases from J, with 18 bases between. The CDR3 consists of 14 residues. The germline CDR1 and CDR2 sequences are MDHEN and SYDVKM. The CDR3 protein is CASSFQGGARGAFF. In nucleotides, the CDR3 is TGTGCCAGCAGTTTTCAGGGAGGGGCAAGGGGAGCTTTCTTT.

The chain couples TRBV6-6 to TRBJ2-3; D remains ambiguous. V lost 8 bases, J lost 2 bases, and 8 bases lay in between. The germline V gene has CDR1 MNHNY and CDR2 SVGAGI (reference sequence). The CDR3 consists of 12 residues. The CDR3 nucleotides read TGTGCCAGCGCTGGTACCACAGATACGCAGTATTTT. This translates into CASAGTTDTQYF.

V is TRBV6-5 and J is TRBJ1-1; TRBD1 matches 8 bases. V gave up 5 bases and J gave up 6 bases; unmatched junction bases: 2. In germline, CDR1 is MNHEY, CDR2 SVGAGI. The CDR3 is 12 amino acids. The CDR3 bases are TGTGCCAGCAGTGGACAGGGCGCTGAAGCTTTCTTT. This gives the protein CASSGQGAEAFF.

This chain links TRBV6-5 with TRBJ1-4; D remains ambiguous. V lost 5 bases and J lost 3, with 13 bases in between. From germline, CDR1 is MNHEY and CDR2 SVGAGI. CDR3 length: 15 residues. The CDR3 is CASSLAGAANEKLFF. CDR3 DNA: TGTGCCAGCAGTCTCGCAGGTGCTGCTAATGAAAAACTGTTTTTT.

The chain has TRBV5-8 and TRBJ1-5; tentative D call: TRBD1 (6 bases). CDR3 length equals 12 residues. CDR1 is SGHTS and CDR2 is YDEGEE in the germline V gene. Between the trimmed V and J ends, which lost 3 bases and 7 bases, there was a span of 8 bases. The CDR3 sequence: CASSSQGQPQHF. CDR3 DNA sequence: TGTGCCAGCAGCTCTCAGGGGCAGCCCCAGCATTTT.

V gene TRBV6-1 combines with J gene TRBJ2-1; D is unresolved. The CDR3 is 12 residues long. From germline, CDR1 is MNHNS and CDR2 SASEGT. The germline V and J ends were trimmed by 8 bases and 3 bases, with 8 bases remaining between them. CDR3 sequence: CASLDGYNEQFF. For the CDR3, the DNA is TGTGCCAGCTTGGACGGCTACAATGAGCAGTTCTTC.

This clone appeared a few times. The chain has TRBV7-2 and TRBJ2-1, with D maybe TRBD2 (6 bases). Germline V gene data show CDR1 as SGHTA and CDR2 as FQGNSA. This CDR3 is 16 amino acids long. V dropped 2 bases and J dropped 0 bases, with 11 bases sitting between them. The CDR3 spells CASSLLGGGSYNEQFF. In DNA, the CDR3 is TGTGCCAGCAGCTTATTGGGAGGCGGCTCCTACAATGAGCAGTTCTTC.

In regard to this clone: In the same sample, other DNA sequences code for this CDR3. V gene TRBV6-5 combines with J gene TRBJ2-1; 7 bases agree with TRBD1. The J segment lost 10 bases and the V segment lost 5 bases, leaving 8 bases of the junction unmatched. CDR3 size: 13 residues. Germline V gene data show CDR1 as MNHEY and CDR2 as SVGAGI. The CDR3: CASSPTGAGEQFF. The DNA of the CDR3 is TGTGCCAGCAGTCCTACAGGGGCTGGAGAGCAGTTCTTC.

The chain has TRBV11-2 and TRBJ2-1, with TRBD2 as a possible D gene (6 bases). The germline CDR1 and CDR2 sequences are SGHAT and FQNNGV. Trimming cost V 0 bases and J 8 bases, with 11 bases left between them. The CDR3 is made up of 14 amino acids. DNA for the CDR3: TGTGCCAGCAGCTTAGAAGTACTAGCCCATGAGCAGTTCTTC. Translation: CASSLEVLAHEQFF.

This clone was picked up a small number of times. This CDR3 reads CASSLLGVPYEQYF. CDR3 coding DNA: TGTGCCAGCAGCTTATTAGGGGTTCCCTACGAGCAGTACTTC. The chain combines TRBV7-9 with TRBJ2-7; D might be TRBD1 (5 bases). V was trimmed by 2 bases and J by 2 bases, leaving 10 bases between them. Germline CDR1 reads SEHNR; CDR2 reads FQNEAQ (reference sequence). This CDR3 has 14 residues.

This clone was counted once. In DNA, the CDR3 is TGTGCCAGCGGTGGGGTAGCGGGAAGCACAGATACGCAGTATTTT. It translates to CASGGVAGSTDTQYF. The chain employs TRBV28 and TRBJ2-3; 8 positions match TRBD2. The junction had 7 bases not matched to a gene; V was cut back by 8 bases and J by 0 bases. This CDR3 contains 15 residues. Germline V lookup: CDR1 MDHEN, CDR2 SYDVKM. The full variable domain, in which reference TRBV28 and TRBJ2-3 provide the parts outside the CDR3, is DVKVTQSSRYLVKRTGEKVFLECVQDMDHENMFWYRQDPGLGLRLIYFSYDVKMKEKGDIPEGYSVSREKKERFSLILESASTNQTSMYLCASGGVAGSTDTQYFGPGTRLTVL.

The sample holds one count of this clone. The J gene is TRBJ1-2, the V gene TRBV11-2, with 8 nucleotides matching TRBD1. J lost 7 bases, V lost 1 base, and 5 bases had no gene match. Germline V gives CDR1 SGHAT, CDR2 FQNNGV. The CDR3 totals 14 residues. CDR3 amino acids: CASSLGDRISGYTF. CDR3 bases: TGTGCCAGCAGCTTAGGGGACAGGATCAGTGGCTACACCTTC.

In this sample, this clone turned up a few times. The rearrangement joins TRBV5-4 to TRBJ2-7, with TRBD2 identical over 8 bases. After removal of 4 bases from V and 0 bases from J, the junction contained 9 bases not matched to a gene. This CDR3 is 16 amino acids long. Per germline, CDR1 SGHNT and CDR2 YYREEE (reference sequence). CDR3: CASSTGGASSSYEQYF. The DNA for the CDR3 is TGTGCCAGCAGCACGGGGGGGGCCAGCAGCTCCTACGAGCAGTACTTC.

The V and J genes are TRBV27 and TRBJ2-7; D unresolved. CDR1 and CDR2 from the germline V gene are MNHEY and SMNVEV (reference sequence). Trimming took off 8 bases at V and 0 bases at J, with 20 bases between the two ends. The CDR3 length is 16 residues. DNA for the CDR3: TGTGCCAGCGCCCCTAGTGAGCTCTCCAGCTCCTACGAGCAGTACTTC. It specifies CASAPSELSSSYEQYF.

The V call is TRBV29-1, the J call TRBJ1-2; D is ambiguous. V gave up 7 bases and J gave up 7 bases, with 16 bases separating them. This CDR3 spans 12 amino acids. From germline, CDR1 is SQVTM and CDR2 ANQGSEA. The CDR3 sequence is CSAPGRDSGYTF. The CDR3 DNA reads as TGCAGCGCACCCGGGAGAGATAGTGGCTACACCTTC.